These 7 T cell receptor beta chains were all obtained from the same sample, sequenced in a study of shared clonotypes between healthy human individuals. The table came from immunoSEQ multiplex PCR; TCRdb's copy has only in-frame clones and leaves some out. This table has about 470,000 clones, roughly 80% appearing once. Specimen: PBMCs. The receptor set was obtained from a woman aged 35 to 49 in good health. Some clones in this sample may be carry-over from other donors' samples.

This clone showed up just once. The rearrangement joins TRBV27 to TRBJ2-2; TRBD2 matches 14 bases. Germline V gives CDR1 MNHEY, CDR2 SMNVEV (reference sequence). The V gene end was trimmed by 5 bases and the J gene end by 7 bases; junction bases not matched to a gene: 24. This CDR3 contains 22 residues. In DNA, the CDR3 is TGTGCCAGCAGTACGATTCGAAAGGGACTAGCGGGAGAAGGGAAGACAGGCGGGGAGCTGTTTTTT. Amino acid sequence: CASSTIRKGLAGEGKTGGELFF.

The chain carries TRBV7-8 and TRBJ2-7; the match to TRBD2 covers 12 bases. CDR1 is SGHVS and CDR2 is FQNEAQ in the germline V gene. Losses at the gene ends were 5 bases for V and 4 bases for J; bases not matched to a gene: 6. The CDR3 has 15 residues. The CDR3 loop reads CASSPRTSGEYEQYF. CDR3 nucleotide sequence: TGTGCCAGCAGCCCGCGGACTAGCGGGGAATACGAGCAGTACTTC.

The genes are TRBV6-1 and TRBJ2-3; 10 bases map to TRBD1. The CDR3 length is 18 residues. Germline trimming cut 1 base from V and 3 bases from J; bases unmatched to any gene: 10. The germline gives CDR1 MNHNS, CDR2 SASEGT. CDR3 region: CASSEGLFGTGVTDTQYF. The CDR3 DNA sequence: TGTGCCAGCAGTGAAGGACTGTTCGGGACAGGGGTGACAGATACGCAGTATTTT.

With respect to this clone: Other DNA sequences in this specimen translate into the identical CDR3. The V call is TRBV19, the J call TRBJ2-1; D is unclear. The germline V and J ends were trimmed by 0 bases and 7 bases, with 7 bases remaining between them. The CDR3 runs to 13 residues. The germline V gene encodes CDR1 LNHDA and CDR2 SQIVND (reference sequence). The CDR3 DNA sequence: TGTGCCAGTAGTATAGATCGTAGGAATGAGCAGTTCTTC. Protein product: CASSIDRRNEQFF.

This clone was counted a single time. V usage is TRBV19 and J usage is TRBJ2-1; D possibly corresponds to TRBD1 (5 bases). CDR1 and CDR2 (germline): LNHDA, SQIVND (reference sequence). Trimming pared 4 bases from V and 3 bases from J, leaving 13 bases between. CDR3 length equals 15 residues. The CDR3 protein is CASSRGRGYYNEQFF. In DNA, the CDR3 is TGTGCCAGTAGTAGGGGAAGGGGCTACTACAATGAGCAGTTCTTC.

The gene calls are TRBV7-3 and TRBJ2-1, with D perhaps TRBD2 (5 bases). Germline CDR1 and CDR2: SGHTA and FQGTGA. Trimming pared 1 base from V and 7 bases from J, leaving 17 bases between. CDR3 length: 16 amino acids. The chain's CDR3 is CASSLSRVTAGNEQFF. The DNA of the CDR3 is TGTGCCAGCAGCTTAAGTCGAGTTACCGCGGGTAATGAGCAGTTCTTC.

CDR3 DNA sequence: TGTGCCAGCAGCTTAGGTGGGGGAACCGGCGAGCAGTACTTC. Translating gives CASSLGGGTGEQYF. The chain is built from TRBV7-8 and TRBJ2-7; D may be TRBD1 or TRBD2 (5 bases each). The length of the CDR3 is 14 residues. Trimming removed 1 base from V and 6 bases from J, with 13 bases in between. Germline loops: CDR1 SGHVS, CDR2 FQNEAQ.